Presented here are 21 T cell receptor beta chains from one specimen sequenced in a study of shared clonotypes between healthy human individuals (TCRdb year 2020). Library method: the immunoSEQ multiplex PCR assay. TCRdb carries this immuneACCESS record with in-frame sequences only. Its versions omit some clonotypes, under half of them owing to an unresolved V gene in the studies checked, with the rest unexplained. The sample has 2 million to 2.5 million clones on record, 92% of them singletons. 0.37% of the sample comes from the top ten. Specimen: naive CD4+ T cells from PBMCs. The sample's cell subset or site label, decoded: CD45RA+ positively selected. Source of these receptors: a young man in good health. Some clones in this sample may be carry-over from other donors' samples.

With regard to this clone: The same CDR3 also results from other DNA sequences found in this sample. The chain combines TRBV11-2 with TRBJ2-1, with D maybe TRBD1 (6 bases). V was cut by 4 bases and J by 9 bases, with 7 bases left in between. This CDR3 comprises 11 residues. Germline V CDR1 and CDR2: SGHAT, FQNNGV. Written as DNA, the CDR3 is TGTGCCAGCAGCTCCAGGGGTGAGCAGTTCTTC. The encoded protein is CASSSRGEQFF.

V and J are TRBV6-1 and TRBJ1-3; no firm D call. V lost 6 bases to trimming and J lost 6 bases, with 15 bases between them. Germline CDR1 and CDR2: MNHNS and SASEGT. The CDR3 covers 14 residues. CDR3 residues: CASRHSGRLNTIYF. DNA of the CDR3: TGTGCCAGCAGGCATTCCGGACGGCTAAACACCATATATTTT.

The chain has TRBV28 and TRBJ1-2, with D maybe TRBD1 (5 bases). In germline, CDR1 is MDHEN, CDR2 SYDVKM. The V gene lost 4 bases and the J gene lost 3 bases, with 18 bases spanning the gap. The CDR3 runs to 16 residues. The CDR3 reads CASSSSSWGLYYGYTF. CDR3 nucleotide sequence: TGTGCCAGCAGTTCCTCAAGTTGGGGCCTATACTATGGCTACACCTTC.

This chain links TRBV7-9 with TRBJ2-1; no definite D call. V lost 5 bases and J 1 base, leaving 3 bases between the germline ends. Germline values: CDR1 SEHNR, CDR2 FQNEAQ (reference sequence). The CDR3 covers 12 residues. The CDR3 is CASSRSYNEQFF. CDR3 sequence (DNA): TGTGCCAGCAGCCGTTCCTACAATGAGCAGTTCTTC.

Comments on this clone: Other DNA sequences in this sample translate to the same CDR3. This rearrangement joins TRBV4-1 to TRBJ2-7; D may match TRBD1 or TRBD2 (5 bases each). The ends were cut back, 1 base at V and 3 bases at J, with 10 bases in the middle. Germline CDR1 reads MGHRA; CDR2 reads YSYEKL. This CDR3 spans 14 amino acids. CDR3 nucleotide sequence: TGCGCCAGCAGCCAAGTGGGACGGAGCTACGAGCAGTACTTC. Its translation: CASSQVGRSYEQYF.

The chain joins TRBV5-1 to TRBJ2-1; the match to TRBD2 covers 8 bases. In germline, CDR1 is SGHRS, CDR2 YFSETQ. This CDR3 spans 16 amino acids. With V trimmed by 7 bases and J by 6 bases, 15 bases remained unmatched. Here the CDR3 DNA reads TGCGCCAGCGCAGGTGGGACGGGAGGGCCAAGCAATGAGCAGTTCTTC. Amino acid sequence: CASAGGTGGPSNEQFF.

The chain links TRBV5-6 to TRBJ2-3; 8 bases agree with TRBD2. Germline values: CDR1 SGHDT, CDR2 YYEEEE. Losses at the gene ends were 4 bases for V and 3 bases for J; bases not matched to a gene: 10. CDR3 length: 16 amino acids. The DNA of the CDR3 is TGTGCCAGCAGCCCTGGACTGGGGACTAGGACAGATACGCAGTATTTT. This translates into CASSPGLGTRTDTQYF.

The chain recombines TRBV2 with TRBJ2-1, with TRBD2 matching 7 bases. Germline values: CDR1 SNHLY, CDR2 FYNNEI. The V segment lost 2 bases and the J segment 7 bases; nucleotides outside the gene matches: 8. The CDR3 loop spans 15 amino acids. CDR3 nucleotide sequence: TGTGCCAGCAGTGAATGGAGGGAGGGCCAAAATGAGCAGTTCTTC. Translating it yields CASSEWREGQNEQFF.

This chain uses TRBV4-2 with TRBJ2-1; 7 bases map to TRBD2. The V segment lost 4 bases and the J segment 5 bases; nucleotides outside the gene matches: 14. The germline V gene has CDR1 LGHNA and CDR2 YNFKEQ. The CDR3 is 17 amino acids. The CDR3 is CASSLRLLASPHNEQFF. CDR3 nucleotide sequence: TGTGCCAGCAGCCTCAGATTACTAGCGTCGCCCCACAATGAGCAGTTCTTC.

The J gene is TRBJ2-1, the V gene TRBV18; 10 positions agree with TRBD1. This CDR3 region has 15 residues. CDR1 and CDR2 (germline): KGHSH, LQKENI. V shed 3 bases and J 6 bases; nucleotides not matched to a gene: 5. CDR3 region: CASSPQGTGVNEQFF. In nucleotides, the CDR3 is TGTGCCAGCTCACCCCAGGGGACAGGGGTCAATGAGCAGTTCTTC.

This clone was recorded only once. The chain employs TRBV5-1 and TRBJ1-1; D remains ambiguous. The CDR3 loop spans 15 amino acids. The ends were cut back, 2 bases at V and 6 bases at J, with 17 bases in the middle. Germline V gene lookup returns CDR1 SGHRS and CDR2 YFSETQ. The CDR3 loop reads CASSFISPAFAEAFF. CDR3 in DNA: TGCGCCAGCAGCTTTATTTCCCCCGCATTCGCTGAAGCTTTCTTT.

The chain couples TRBV28 to TRBJ1-4; 9 bases agree with TRBD1. The V and J ends lost 7 bases and 8 bases, in that order; junction bases with no gene match: 8. This CDR3 is built from 14 residues. Germline V gives CDR1 MDHEN, CDR2 SYDVKM. CDR3 in DNA: TGTGCCAGCAATCCCGGGACAGGGATCGAAAAACTGTTTTTT. Translating gives CASNPGTGIEKLFF.

CDR3 residues: CASTGQPARNTEAFF. Written as DNA, the CDR3 is TGTGCCAGCACCGGACAGCCAGCCCGGAACACTGAAGCTTTCTTT. J is TRBJ1-1 and V is TRBV11-2; D is perhaps TRBD1 (6 bases). Germline-derived CDR1 and CDR2 are SGHAT and FQNNGV. V was trimmed by 7 bases and J by 1 base, leaving 16 bases between them. This CDR3 is 15 amino acids long.

The chain links TRBV6-5 to TRBJ2-1, with 10 bases lining up with TRBD2. Germline trimming cut 0 bases from V and 11 bases from J; bases unmatched to any gene: 10. This CDR3 is 16 amino acids long. CDR1 is MNHEY, CDR2 SVGAGI, per germline. Written as DNA, the CDR3 is TGTGCCAGCAGTTACTCCGGGACTAGCGTCCCTGCCAAGCAGTTCTTC. It encodes CASSYSGTSVPAKQFF.

This chain uses TRBV5-4 with TRBJ2-3; 13 bases are a match to TRBD2. Losses at the gene ends were 4 bases for V and 3 bases for J; bases not matched to a gene: 5. Germline values: CDR1 SGHNT, CDR2 YYREEE (reference sequence). The CDR3 has 16 residues. CDR3 DNA: TGTGCCAGCAGCCGTTCACTAGCGGGGGGGACAGATACGCAGTATTTT. Translation gives CASSRSLAGGTDTQYF.

This chain uses TRBV7-7 with TRBJ2-6; D uncertain. CDR1 is SSHAT and CDR2 is FNYEAQ in the germline V gene (reference sequence). The ends were cut back, 2 bases at V and 0 bases at J, with 8 bases in the middle. CDR3 length equals 16 residues. The CDR3 loop reads CASSLSPASGANVLTF. The CDR3 DNA reads TGTGCCAGCAGCTTAAGTCCGGCCTCTGGGGCCAACGTCCTGACTTTC.

This clone appeared once. The genes are TRBV11-1 and TRBJ2-3; D call uncertain. The V and J ends lost 3 bases and 0 bases respectively, with 4 bases between them. Germline V gene sequence: CDR1 SGHAT, CDR2 FQDESV (reference sequence). This CDR3 is 13 amino acids long. This CDR3 reads CASSFQSTDTQYF. The CDR3 DNA follows: TGTGCCAGCAGCTTCCAGAGCACAGATACGCAGTATTTT. The whole variable domain, remainder taken from reference TRBV11-1 and TRBJ2-3, is EAEVAQSPRYKITEKSQAVAFWCDPISGHATLYWYRQILGQGPELLVQFQDESVVDDSQLPKDRFSAERLKGVDSTLKIQPAELGDSAMYLCASSFQSTDTQYFGPGTRLTVL.

This chain connects TRBV11-3 to TRBJ2-1; a possible D gene is TRBD2 (6 bases). Deletions cut 9 bases from V and 1 base from J, with 22 bases between. The CDR3 extends over 17 amino acids. From germline, CDR1 is SGHNT and CDR2 YENEEA. The CDR3 protein is CASRGAGGGWSYNEQFF. The CDR3 DNA reads as TGTGCCAGTCGCGGAGCGGGCGGAGGGTGGTCCTACAATGAGCAGTTCTTC.

This sequence joins TRBV4-2 and TRBJ2-4; 7 nucleotides line up with TRBD1. V lost 0 bases and J lost 0; bases outside the gene matches: 14. The CDR3 runs 20 residues. The germline gives CDR1 LGHNA, CDR2 YNFKEQ. Here the CDR3 DNA reads TGTGCCAGCAGCCAAGAAGTTGGGACAGCCTCCAAACTAGCCAAAAACATTCAGTACTTC. Its protein product is CASSQEVGTASKLAKNIQYF.

The chain is built from TRBV5-1 and TRBJ2-2; 7 positions match TRBD1. Germline loops: CDR1 SGHRS, CDR2 YFSETQ. The CDR3 is 16 residues long. Trimming took 0 bases from V and 1 from J; bases not matched to a gene: 3. CDR3 sequence reads: CASSLGAGGNTGELFF. For the CDR3, the DNA is TGCGCCAGCAGCTTGGGTGCAGGGGGGAACACCGGGGAGCTGTTTTTT.

The chain uses TRBV18 and TRBJ2-5, with D uncertain. This CDR3 spans 13 amino acids. V was trimmed by 3 bases and J by 5 bases, leaving 10 bases between them. The V gene's germline CDR1 is KGHSH and CDR2 LQKENI. The DNA of the CDR3 is TGTGCCAGCTCACCCTCCCCCGTGGAGACCCAGTACTTC. Its protein is CASSPSPVETQYF.